Below are 25 T cell receptor beta chains sequenced from a single sample in a study of blood T cell repertoires in COVID-19. Generated by immunoSEQ multiplex PCR, the TCRdb table keeps only in-frame clones and is missing some. The table records 250,000 to 300,000 clones, around 87% of them present only once. What was sequenced was peripheral blood. The receptor set was obtained from a man aged 18 to 29 with active or convalescent COVID-19.

J is TRBJ2-2 and V is TRBV24-1, with a tentative D call TRBD2 (6 bases). The germline V and J ends were trimmed by 7 bases and 9 bases, with 14 bases remaining between them. This CDR3 contains 13 residues. CDR1 is KGHDR and CDR2 is SFDVKD in the germline V gene. Here the CDR3 reads CATSGGFNRELFF. As DNA, the CDR3 is TGTGCCACCAGCGGAGGGTTCAACCGGGAGCTGTTTTTT.

V gene TRBV1 combines with J gene TRBJ2-4; the table's D call TRBD2 went unverified against the DNA. TRBV1 is a listed pseudogene. The CDR3 has 19 amino acids. CDR3 amino acids: CTSSQISSGREEVENIQYF. As DNA, the CDR3 is TGCACCAGCAGCCAAATCTCCTCGGGGCGGGAGGAGGTTGAAAACATTCAGTACTTC.

This clone was counted a few times. The chain links TRBV11-3 to TRBJ2-7; TRBD2 agrees at 8 bases. Trimming at V came to 3 bases and at J to 7 bases, leaving 11 bases not matched to a gene. CDR3 length: 15 amino acids. The V gene's germline CDR1 is SGHNT and CDR2 YENEEA. CDR3 sequence reads: CASSLLTTGGREQYF. Here the CDR3 DNA reads TGTGCCAGCAGCTTGCTAACAACGGGAGGGCGGGAGCAGTACTTC.

V gene TRBV12-3 or TRBV12-4 combines with J gene TRBJ2-5, with TRBD1 matching 10 bases. The V gene end was trimmed by 6 bases and the J gene end by 5 bases; junction bases not matched to a gene: 0. This CDR3 region has 12 residues. The CDR3 DNA sequence: TGTGCCAGCAGGGGACAGGGGGAGACCCAGTACTTC. It yields the protein CASRGQGETQYF.

This sequence joins TRBV4-3 and TRBJ2-1; D is possibly TRBD2 (5 bases). Deletions cut 4 bases from V and 6 bases from J, with 13 bases between. The CDR3 length is 14 residues. In germline, CDR1 is LGHNA, CDR2 YSLEER. The CDR3 protein is CASSRERIGNEQFF. The DNA of the CDR3 is TGCGCCAGCAGCCGGGAGCGGATCGGCAATGAGCAGTTCTTC.

This clone occurred once. The rearrangement joins TRBV5-1 to TRBJ2-3, with 10 bases aligning to TRBD1. With 4 bases clipped from V and 3 bases from J, the junction kept 11 bases outside the gene matches. This CDR3 comprises 17 residues. Germline lookup yields CDR1 SGHRS and CDR2 YFSETQ. CDR3 bases: TGCGCCAGCAGCGAGGGGACAGGGGCTCCAGGGACAGATACGCAGTATTTT. Translated, it gives CASSEGTGAPGTDTQYF.

The chain links TRBV9 to TRBJ2-7, with D hard to call. Germline lookup yields CDR1 SGDLS and CDR2 YYNGEE. The CDR3 is 14 residues long. Trimming stripped 0 bases from V and 3 bases from J, with 10 bases between. The CDR3 sequence: CASSVGARDYEQYF. CDR3 DNA: TGTGCCAGCAGCGTAGGGGCGAGAGACTACGAGCAGTACTTC. Full variable domain (outside the CDR3, taken from reference TRBV9 and TRBJ2-7): DSGVTQTPKHLITATGQRVTLRCSPRSGDLSVYWYQQSLDQGLQFLIQYYNGEERAKGNILERFSAQQFPDLHSELNLSSLELGDSALYFCASSVGARDYEQYFGPGTRLTVT.

CDR3 loop: CASIPPGQGSYEQYF. DNA for the CDR3: TGTGCCAGCATTCCCCCGGGACAGGGTTCCTACGAGCAGTACTTC. The chain employs TRBV2 and TRBJ2-7, with 9 bases matching TRBD1. Germline V gives CDR1 SNHLY, CDR2 FYNNEI. The CDR3 length is 15 residues. The V and J ends lost 7 bases and 1 base, in that order; junction bases with no gene match: 8. The variable domain in full, with the rest retrieved from reference TRBV2 and TRBJ2-7, is EPEVTQTPSHQVTQMGQEVILRCVPISNHLYFYWYRQILGQKVEFLVSFYNNEISEKSEIFDDQFSVERPDGSNFTLKIRSTKLEDSAMYFCASIPPGQGSYEQYFGPGTRLTVT.

This chain uses TRBV12-1 with TRBJ1-2. TRBV12-1 is flagged as a pseudogene. The CDR3 contains 13 residues. The CDR3 region has the DNA TGTGCCAGCAGCCTAGTCCGAAGTTATGGCTACACCTTC. Translated, it gives CASSLVRSYGYTF.

V usage is TRBV12-3 or TRBV12-4 and J usage is TRBJ1-2; a weak D match, TRBD1 (6 bases). CDR3 length equals 13 residues. V lost 4 bases to trimming and J lost 3 bases, with 9 bases between them. The chain's CDR3 is CASSSPGDYGYTF. The DNA of the CDR3 is TGTGCCAGCAGTTCCCCAGGGGACTATGGCTACACCTTC.

Turning to this clone: The sample contains more than one DNA sequence encoding this CDR3. The chain has TRBV19 and TRBJ1-5; TRBD1 agrees at 7 bases. V shed 6 bases and J 7 bases; nucleotides not matched to a gene: 6. This CDR3 spans 13 amino acids. Germline assignment: CDR1 LNHDA and CDR2 SQIVND (reference sequence). The CDR3 bases are TGTGCCAGTAGCAGACAGGGAGACCAGCCCCAGCATTTT. It specifies CASSRQGDQPQHF.

The V and J genes are TRBV2 and TRBJ2-4; 9 bases are shared with TRBD1. Losses at the gene ends were 7 bases for V and 5 bases for J; bases not matched to a gene: 6. The CDR3 is 14 amino acids. From germline, CDR1 is SNHLY and CDR2 FYNNEI. CDR3 amino acids: CASNLQGAENIQYF. CDR3 nucleotides: TGTGCCAGCAACCTACAGGGGGCTGAAAACATTCAGTACTTC.

A single count supports this clone. This chain joins TRBV29-1 and TRBJ1-2, with no clear D. V lost 2 bases to trimming and J lost 5 bases, with 15 bases between them. The CDR3 is 14 residues long. Per the germline V gene, CDR1 is SQVTM and CDR2 is ANQGSEA. This CDR3 is CSVERADSWYGYTF. In DNA form, the CDR3 reads TGCAGCGTTGAACGGGCGGACTCATGGTATGGCTACACCTTC. Combining the CDR3 with reference TRBV29-1 and TRBJ1-2 gives the whole variable domain SAVISQKPSRDICQRGTSLTIQCQVDSQVTMMFWYRQQPGQSLTLIATANQGSEATYESGFVIDKFPISRPNLTFSTLTVSNMSPEDSSIYLCSVERADSWYGYTFGSGTRLTVV.

The CDR3: CASSFGSQHYTDTQYF. The CDR3 DNA sequence: TGCGCCAGCAGCTTCGGCAGCCAACACTACACAGATACGCAGTATTTT. The rearrangement links TRBV5-1 to TRBJ2-3, with D uncertain. The germline V gene has CDR1 SGHRS and CDR2 YFSETQ. The length of the CDR3 is 16 residues. V was shortened by 2 bases and J by 2 bases, with 15 bases between the two germline ends. The variable domain in full, with the rest retrieved from reference TRBV5-1 and TRBJ2-3, is KAGVTQTPRYLIKTRGQQVTLSCSPISGHRSVSWYQQTPGQGLQFLFEYFSETQRNKGNFPGRFSGRQFSNSRSEMNVSTLELGDSALYLCASSFGSQHYTDTQYFGPGTRLTVL.

The chain combines TRBV5-5 with TRBJ2-7; possible D gene TRBD1, 5 bases. Germline V gene data show CDR1 as SGHKS and CDR2 as YYEKEE (reference sequence). CDR3 length: 14 residues. V lost 4 bases, J lost 0 bases, and 11 bases lay in between. The CDR3 DNA reads TGTGCCAGCAGCGTCAGGGTTAACTCCTACGAGCAGTACTTC. It is translated as CASSVRVNSYEQYF.

The chain employs TRBV11-2 and TRBJ2-1, with D perhaps TRBD2 (6 bases). V was shortened by 4 bases and J by 7 bases, with 17 bases between the two germline ends. The CDR3 is 15 residues long. Germline V gene lookup returns CDR1 SGHAT and CDR2 FQNNGV. The CDR3 sequence: CASSSPPAGGNEQFF. The CDR3 coding sequence is TGTGCCAGCAGCTCGCCGCCAGCGGGTGGGAATGAGCAGTTCTTC.

The chain is built from TRBV30 and TRBJ2-2; 8 positions match TRBD1. Germline CDR1 is GTSNPN and CDR2 is SVGIG (reference sequence). This CDR3 spans 14 amino acids. The ends lost 2 bases at V and 7 bases at J; junction bases unmatched: 6. Here the CDR3 reads CAWSMGQAYGELFF. CDR3 DNA: TGTGCCTGGAGTATGGGACAGGCATACGGGGAGCTGTTTTTT.

The J gene is TRBJ1-1, the V gene TRBV12-3 or TRBV12-4; D ambiguous. Trimming stripped 4 bases from V and 10 bases from J, with 13 bases between. The CDR3 loop spans 12 amino acids. Written as DNA, the CDR3 is TGTGCCAGCAGTTCTGGGCTACAAGGAGCTTTCTTT. Translated: CASSSGLQGAFF.

The chain links TRBV5-1 to TRBJ2-7; 11 bases map to TRBD2. Trimming cost V 4 bases and J 4 bases; bases outside gene matches: 7. In germline, CDR1 is SGHRS, CDR2 YFSETQ. CDR3 length: 15 amino acids. The CDR3 protein is CASSATSGSGYEQYF. The DNA for the CDR3 is TGCGCCAGCAGCGCTACTAGCGGGAGCGGTTACGAGCAGTACTTC.

About this clone itself: The junction departs from germline at one end; a sequencing error may be responsible. The chain is built from TRBV28 and TRBJ2-7; 9 nucleotides match TRBD1. Germline CDR1 MDHEN, CDR2 SYDVKM. The length of the CDR3 is 13 residues. The CDR3 here is CASSFLRDRVRGF. DNA for the CDR3: TGTGCCAGCAGTTTCCTCCGGGACAGGGTCAGAGGTTTC.

The J gene is TRBJ1-2, the V gene TRBV15; maybe TRBD1 (6 bases). Germline CDR1 LNHNV, CDR2 YYDKDF (reference sequence). The CDR3 totals 14 residues. V lost 0 bases and J lost 5, with 10 bases in between. The chain's CDR3 is CATSRDLGTYGYTF. CDR3 DNA sequence: TGTGCCACCAGCAGAGATCTGGGGACATATGGCTACACCTTC. The whole variable domain, filled in from reference TRBV15 and TRBJ1-2, reads DAMVIQNPRYQVTQFGKPVTLSCSQTLNHNVMYWYQQKSSQAPKLLFHYYDKDFNNEADTPDNFQSRRPNTSFCFLDIRSPGLGDTAMYLCATSRDLGTYGYTFGSGTRLTVV.

V usage is TRBV14 and J usage is TRBJ2-2; 14 bases agree with TRBD2. From germline, CDR1 is SGHDN and CDR2 FVKESK. The V and J ends lost 4 bases and 7 bases, in that order; junction bases with no gene match: 2. CDR3 length equals 15 residues. The CDR3 bases are TGTGCCAGCAGCCGACTAGCGGGGGGGATCGGGGAGCTGTTTTTT. Translating gives CASSRLAGGIGELFF.

This sequence joins TRBV7-2 and TRBJ2-1; 7 positions match TRBD2. V shed 1 base and J 6 bases; nucleotides not matched to a gene: 18. CDR3 length: 19 residues. The germline gives CDR1 SGHTA, CDR2 FQGNSA. CDR3 in amino acids: CASSLETAGLGSRSNEQFF. The DNA of the CDR3 is TGTGCCAGCAGCTTAGAAACCGCCGGACTAGGCTCGAGGTCCAATGAGCAGTTCTTC.

The rearrangement links TRBV19 to TRBJ1-6, with a tentative D call TRBD1 (5 bases). CDR1 is LNHDA, CDR2 SQIVND, per germline (reference sequence). This CDR3 spans 13 amino acids. V shed 7 bases and J shed 8 bases, with 12 bases lying between them. CDR3 DNA: TGTGCCAGTAAGGCGACAGCTTATTCACCCCTCCACTTT. Its translation is CASKATAYSPLHF.

J is TRBJ2-1 and V is TRBV6-5; 7 nucleotides line up with TRBD2. The CDR3 has 15 amino acids. The germline V gene has CDR1 MNHEY and CDR2 SVGAGI. Unmatched junction bases numbered 4, after V lost 0 bases and J lost 5 bases. The CDR3 region is CASSYSGAGDNEQFF. The CDR3 DNA reads as TGTGCCAGCAGTTACTCGGGTGCGGGAGACAATGAGCAGTTCTTC.